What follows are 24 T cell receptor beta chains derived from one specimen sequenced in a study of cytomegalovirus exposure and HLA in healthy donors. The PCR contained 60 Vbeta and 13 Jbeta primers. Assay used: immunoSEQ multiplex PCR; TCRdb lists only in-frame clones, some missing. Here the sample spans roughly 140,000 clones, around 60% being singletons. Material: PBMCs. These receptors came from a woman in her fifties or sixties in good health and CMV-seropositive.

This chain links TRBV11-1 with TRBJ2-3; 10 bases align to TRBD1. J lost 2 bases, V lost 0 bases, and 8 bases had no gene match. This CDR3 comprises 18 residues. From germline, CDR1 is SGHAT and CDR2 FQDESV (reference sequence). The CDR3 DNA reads TGTGCCAGCAGCTTAGCCGGACAGGGGGATTACCTCACAGATACGCAGTATTTT. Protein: CASSLAGQGDYLTDTQYF.

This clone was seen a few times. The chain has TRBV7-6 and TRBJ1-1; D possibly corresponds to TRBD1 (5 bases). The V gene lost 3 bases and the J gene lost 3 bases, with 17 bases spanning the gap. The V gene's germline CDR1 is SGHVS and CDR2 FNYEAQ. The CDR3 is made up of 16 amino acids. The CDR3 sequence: CASSFRDPGGDTEAFF. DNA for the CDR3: TGTGCCAGCAGCTTCCGGGACCCCGGAGGGGACACTGAAGCTTTCTTT.

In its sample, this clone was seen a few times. CDR3 coding DNA: TGTGCCACCAGAAGAGGACAGGGTGATGGAAACACCATATATTTT. This translates into CATRRGQGDGNTIYF. The gene calls are TRBV2 and TRBJ1-3; 8 positions match TRBD1. This CDR3 spans 15 amino acids. Trimming at V came to 10 bases and at J to 3 bases, leaving 11 bases not matched to a gene. Germline-derived CDR1 and CDR2 are SNHLY and FYNNEI.

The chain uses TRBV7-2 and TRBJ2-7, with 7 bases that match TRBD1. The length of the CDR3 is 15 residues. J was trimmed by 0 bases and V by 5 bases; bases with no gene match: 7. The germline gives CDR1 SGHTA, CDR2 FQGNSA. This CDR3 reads CASSHAGTDSYEQYF. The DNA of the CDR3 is TGTGCCAGCAGCCATGCTGGGACAGACTCCTACGAGCAGTACTTC.

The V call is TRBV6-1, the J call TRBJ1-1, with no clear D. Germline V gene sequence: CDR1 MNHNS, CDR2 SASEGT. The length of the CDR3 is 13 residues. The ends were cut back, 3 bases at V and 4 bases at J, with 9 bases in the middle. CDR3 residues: CASSDRRFTEAFF. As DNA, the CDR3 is TGTGCCAGCAGTGATCGTCGGTTCACTGAAGCTTTCTTT.

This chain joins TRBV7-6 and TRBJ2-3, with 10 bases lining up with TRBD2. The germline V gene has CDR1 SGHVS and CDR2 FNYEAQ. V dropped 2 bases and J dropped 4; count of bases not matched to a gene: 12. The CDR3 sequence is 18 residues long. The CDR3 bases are TGTGCCAGCAGCTTAAGCCTAGCGGGAGCCCCCATCCCAGATACGCAGTATTTT. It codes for CASSLSLAGAPIPDTQYF.

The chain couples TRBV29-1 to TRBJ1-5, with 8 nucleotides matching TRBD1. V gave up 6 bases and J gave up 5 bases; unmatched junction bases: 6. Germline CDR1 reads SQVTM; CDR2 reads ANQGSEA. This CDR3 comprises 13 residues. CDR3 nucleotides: TGCAGCGTACAGACAGGGGACTATCAGCCCCAGCATTTT. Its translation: CSVQTGDYQPQHF.

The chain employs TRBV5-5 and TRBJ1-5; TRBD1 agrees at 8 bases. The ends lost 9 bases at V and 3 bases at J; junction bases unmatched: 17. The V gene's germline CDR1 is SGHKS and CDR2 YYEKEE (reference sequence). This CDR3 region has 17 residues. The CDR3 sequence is CATPTQGAAVFNQPQHF. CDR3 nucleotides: TGTGCCACCCCCACCCAGGGGGCAGCGGTTTTCAATCAGCCCCAGCATTTT.

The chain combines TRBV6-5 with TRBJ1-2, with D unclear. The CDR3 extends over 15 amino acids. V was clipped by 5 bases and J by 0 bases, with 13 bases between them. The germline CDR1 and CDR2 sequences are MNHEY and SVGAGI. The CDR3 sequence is CASSMYGEANYGYTF. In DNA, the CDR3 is TGTGCCAGCAGTATGTACGGGGAGGCTAACTATGGCTACACCTTC.

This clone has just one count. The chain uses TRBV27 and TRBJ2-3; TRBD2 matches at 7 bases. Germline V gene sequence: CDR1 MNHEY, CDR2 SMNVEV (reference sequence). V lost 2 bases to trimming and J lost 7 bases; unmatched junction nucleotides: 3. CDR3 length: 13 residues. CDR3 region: CASSLASGYTQYF. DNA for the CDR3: TGTGCCAGCAGTTTAGCTAGCGGTTATACGCAGTATTTT.

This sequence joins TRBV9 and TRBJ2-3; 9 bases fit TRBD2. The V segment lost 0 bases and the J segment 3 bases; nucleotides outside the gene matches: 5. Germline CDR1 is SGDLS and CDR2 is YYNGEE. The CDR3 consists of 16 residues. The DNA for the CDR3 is TGTGCCAGCAGCGTAGTAGCGGGAGCGGGTACAGATACGCAGTATTTT. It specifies CASSVVAGAGTDTQYF.

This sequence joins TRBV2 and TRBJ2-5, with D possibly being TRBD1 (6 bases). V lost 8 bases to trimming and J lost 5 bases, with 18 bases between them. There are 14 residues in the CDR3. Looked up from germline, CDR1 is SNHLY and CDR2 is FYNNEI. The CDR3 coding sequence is TGTGCCAGCGGCAAGGGGGTGAAAGGGGAGACCCAGTACTTC. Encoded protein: CASGKGVKGETQYF.

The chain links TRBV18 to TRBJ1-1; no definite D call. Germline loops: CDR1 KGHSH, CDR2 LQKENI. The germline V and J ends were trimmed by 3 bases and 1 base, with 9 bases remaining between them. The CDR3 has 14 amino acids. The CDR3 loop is CASSPLPGNTEAFF. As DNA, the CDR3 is TGTGCCAGCTCACCCCTCCCGGGGAACACTGAAGCTTTCTTT.

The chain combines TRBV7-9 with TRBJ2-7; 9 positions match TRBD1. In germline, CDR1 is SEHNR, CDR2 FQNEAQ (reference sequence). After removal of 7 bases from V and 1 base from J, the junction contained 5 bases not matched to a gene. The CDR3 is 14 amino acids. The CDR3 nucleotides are TGTGCCAGCACAAGTGGACAGGGGTCCTACGAGCAGTACTTC. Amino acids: CASTSGQGSYEQYF.

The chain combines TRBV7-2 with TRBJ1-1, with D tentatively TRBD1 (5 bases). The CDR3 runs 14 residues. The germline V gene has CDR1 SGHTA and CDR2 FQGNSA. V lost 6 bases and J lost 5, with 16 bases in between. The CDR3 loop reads CASRNGGRDTEAFF. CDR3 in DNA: TGTGCCAGCAGGAATGGCGGCAGGGATACTGAAGCTTTCTTT.

The CDR3 nucleotides read TGCGCCAGCAGCCAAGAGGAGACTCTTGAAGCTTTCTTT. It is translated as CASSQEETLEAFF. The chain couples TRBV4-1 to TRBJ1-1, with unresolved D. Trimming took 0 bases from V and 7 from J, leaving 9 bases between them. The germline CDR1 and CDR2 sequences are MGHRA and YSYEKL. The CDR3 is 13 residues long.

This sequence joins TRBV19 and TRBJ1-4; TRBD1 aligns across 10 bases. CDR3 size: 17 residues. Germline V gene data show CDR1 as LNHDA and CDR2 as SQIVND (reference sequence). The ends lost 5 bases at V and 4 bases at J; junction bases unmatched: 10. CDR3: CASSARDRGSNNEKLFF. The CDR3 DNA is TGTGCCAGTAGTGCGCGGGACAGGGGATCAAATAATGAAAAACTGTTTTTT.

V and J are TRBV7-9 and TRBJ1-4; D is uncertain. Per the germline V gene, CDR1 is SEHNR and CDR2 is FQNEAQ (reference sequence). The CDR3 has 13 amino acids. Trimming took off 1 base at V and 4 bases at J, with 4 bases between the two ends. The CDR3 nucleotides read TGTGCCAGCAGCTTAGACGGTAATGAAAAACTGTTTTTT. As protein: CASSLDGNEKLFF.

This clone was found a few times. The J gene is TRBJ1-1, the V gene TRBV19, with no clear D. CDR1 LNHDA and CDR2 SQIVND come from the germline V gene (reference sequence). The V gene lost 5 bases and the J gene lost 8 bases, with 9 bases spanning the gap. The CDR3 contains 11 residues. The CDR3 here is CASSAGVEAFF. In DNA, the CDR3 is TGTGCCAGTAGTGCGGGTGTGGAAGCTTTCTTT. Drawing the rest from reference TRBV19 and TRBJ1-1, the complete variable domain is DGGITQSPKYLFRKEGQNVTLSCEQNLNHDAMYWYRQDPGQGLRLIYYSQIVNDFQKGDIAEGYSVSREKKESFPLTVTSAQKNPTAFYLCASSAGVEAFFGQGTRLTVV.

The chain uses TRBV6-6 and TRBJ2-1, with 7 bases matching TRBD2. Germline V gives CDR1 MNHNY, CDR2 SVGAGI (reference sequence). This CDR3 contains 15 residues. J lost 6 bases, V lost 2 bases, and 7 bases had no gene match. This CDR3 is CASSYGLAAPNEQFF. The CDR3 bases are TGTGCCAGCAGTTACGGGCTAGCGGCCCCCAATGAGCAGTTCTTC.

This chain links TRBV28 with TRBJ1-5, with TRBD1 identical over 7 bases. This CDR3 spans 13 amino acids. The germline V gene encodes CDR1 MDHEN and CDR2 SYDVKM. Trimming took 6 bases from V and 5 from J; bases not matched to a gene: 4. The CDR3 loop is CASREGGDQPQHF. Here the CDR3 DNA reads TGTGCCAGCAGAGAAGGGGGCGATCAGCCCCAGCATTTT.

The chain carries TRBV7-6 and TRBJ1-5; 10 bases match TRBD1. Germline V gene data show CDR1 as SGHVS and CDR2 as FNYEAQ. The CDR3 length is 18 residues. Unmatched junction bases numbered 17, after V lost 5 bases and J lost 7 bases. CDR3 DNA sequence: TGTGCCAGCAGCGATAGAGGAGAGACAGGGGGCGCCGACCAGCCCCAGCATTTT. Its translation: CASSDRGETGGADQPQHF.

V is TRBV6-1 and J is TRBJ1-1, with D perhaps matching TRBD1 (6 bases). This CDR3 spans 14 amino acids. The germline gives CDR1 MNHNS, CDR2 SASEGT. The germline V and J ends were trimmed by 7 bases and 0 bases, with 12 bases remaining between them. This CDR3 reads CASTPTGMNTEAFF. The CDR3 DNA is TGTGCCAGCACCCCTACAGGGATGAACACTGAAGCTTTCTTT.

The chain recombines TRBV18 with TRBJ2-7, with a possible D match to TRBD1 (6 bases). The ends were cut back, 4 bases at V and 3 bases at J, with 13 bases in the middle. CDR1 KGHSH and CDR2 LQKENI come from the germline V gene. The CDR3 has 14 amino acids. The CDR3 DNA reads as TGTGCCAGCTCACAAAACAGGGACGGCTACGAGCAGTACTTC. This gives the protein CASSQNRDGYEQYF. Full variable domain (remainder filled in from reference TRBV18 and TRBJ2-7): NAGVMQNPRHLVRRRGQEARLRCSPMKGHSHVYWYRQLPEEGLKFMVYLQKENIIDESGMPKERFSAEFPKEGPSILRIQQVVRGDSAAYFCASSQNRDGYEQYFGPGTRLTVT.